A selection of T cell receptor beta chains follows, all from one sample in a study of cytomegalovirus exposure and HLA in healthy donors. Sequencing was performed with immunoSEQ multiplex PCR; in TCRdb, only in-frame clones are kept and a portion is missing. This sample's table reports 70,000 or so clones. What was sequenced was PBMCs. These receptors came from a man aged 35 to 55 in good health and CMV-seronegative. The CDR3 runs from the conserved cysteine through the conserved F or W. Fields, in order: J gene, V gene, CDR3 protein.

j_gene: TRBJ2-1
v_gene: TRBV4-3
CDR3aa: CASSQYGQNEQFF

j_gene: TRBJ2-7
v_gene: TRBV5-6
CDR3aa: CASSRTGAPEQYF

j_gene: TRBJ1-1
v_gene: TRBV27
CDR3aa: CASKVGGGLGEAFF

j_gene: TRBJ2-7
v_gene: TRBV27
CDR3aa: CASSLLRGQLNEQYF

j_gene: TRBJ2-7
v_gene: TRBV5-4
CDR3aa: CASSLGTGFMAEQYF

j_gene: TRBJ1-4
v_gene: TRBV2
CDR3aa: CATGTGLEKLFF

j_gene: TRBJ1-5
v_gene: TRBV7-9
CDR3aa: CASSVSGGDSNQPQHF

j_gene: TRBJ2-2
v_gene: TRBV7-2
CDR3aa: CASSLELAGAGELFF

j_gene: TRBJ2-3
v_gene: TRBV9
CDR3aa: CASSVDRGWTDTQYF

j_gene: -
v_gene: TRBV6-1
CDR3aa: CASSDLGNEQYF

j_gene: TRBJ2-2
v_gene: TRBV5-1
CDR3aa: CASSLVDRDSGELFF

j_gene: TRBJ1-3
v_gene: TRBV5-5
CDR3aa: CASSSDRGRIFGNTIYF

j_gene: TRBJ1-5
v_gene: TRBV4-1
CDR3aa: CASSQDPGRATQQPQHF

j_gene: TRBJ1-1
v_gene: TRBV6-5
CDR3aa: CASSYSGEAFF

j_gene: TRBJ2-5
v_gene: TRBV5-1
CDR3aa: CASSFGGPQETQYF

j_gene: TRBJ1-6
v_gene: TRBV30
CDR3aa: CAWSTGAGLNSPLHF

j_gene: TRBJ1-1
v_gene: TRBV19
CDR3aa: CASRRNTEAFF

j_gene: TRBJ1-6
v_gene: TRBV30
CDR3aa: CASTFQSSYNSPLHF

j_gene: TRBJ1-6
v_gene: TRBV6-6
CDR3aa: CASSGSRGPSPLHF

j_gene: TRBJ1-1
v_gene: TRBV30
CDR3aa: CAWNVPELALKAFF

j_gene: TRBJ2-7
v_gene: TRBV15
CDR3aa: CATSRGTTGSSYEQYF

j_gene: TRBJ2-3
v_gene: TRBV11-3
CDR3aa: CASSYGGTDTQYF

j_gene: TRBJ2-5
v_gene: TRBV19
CDR3aa: CASTRDGGAQETQYF

j_gene: TRBJ2-7
v_gene: TRBV6-5
CDR3aa: CASSSSTGEQYF

j_gene: TRBJ1-1
v_gene: TRBV4-1
CDR3aa: CASSQAHWGTLNTEAFF

j_gene: TRBJ2-7
v_gene: TRBV5-6
CDR3aa: CASSQLTGYEQYF